The sequence of this TCR beta chain was determined in a study of regulatory T cells in long-lasting Graves disease. This clonotype was counted many times. Arm-PCR of CDR3 regions with iRepertoire HTBI primers generated TCR beta libraries. In TCRdb, the multiplex PCR reads were re-called with MiXCR into one record per CDR3 protein. This sample has a few hundred thousand distinct CDR3 sequences, with approximately 20% found just once. The germline V gene encodes CDR1 MDHEN and CDR2 SYDVKM. This CDR3 has 13 amino acids. Germline trimming cut 6 bases from V and 10 bases from J; bases unmatched to any gene: 11. Time point reported: persistent/refractory GD, antithyroid drugs over 5 years with positive TRAb. With RNA extracted from PBMCs as input, the TCR library was made.

The chain employs TRBV28 and TRBJ1-2, with 7 bases fitting TRBD1. Sequencing used peripheral blood mononuclear cells (PBMCs), obtained when the disease was refractory, from a patient treated with antithyroid drugs. The TCR comes from a female donor with Graves disease. The CDR3 sequence: CASSLGQAVYYTF. The DNA of the CDR3 is TGTGCCAGCAGCCTAGGACAGGCTGTTTACTACACCTTC.